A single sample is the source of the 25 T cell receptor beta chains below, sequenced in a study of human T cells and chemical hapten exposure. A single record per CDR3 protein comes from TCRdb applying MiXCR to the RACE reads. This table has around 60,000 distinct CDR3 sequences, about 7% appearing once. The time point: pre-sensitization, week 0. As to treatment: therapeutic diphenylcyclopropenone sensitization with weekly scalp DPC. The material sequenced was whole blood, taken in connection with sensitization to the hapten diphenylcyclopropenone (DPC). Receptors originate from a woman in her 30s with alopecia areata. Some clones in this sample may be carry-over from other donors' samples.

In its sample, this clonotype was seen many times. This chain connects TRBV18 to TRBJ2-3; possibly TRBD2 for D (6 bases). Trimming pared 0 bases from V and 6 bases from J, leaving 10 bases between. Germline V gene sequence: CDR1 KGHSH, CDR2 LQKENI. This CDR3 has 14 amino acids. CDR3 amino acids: CASSPPAGRDTQYF. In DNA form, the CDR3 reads TGTGCCAGCTCACCACCGGCAGGGAGGGATACGCAGTATTTT.

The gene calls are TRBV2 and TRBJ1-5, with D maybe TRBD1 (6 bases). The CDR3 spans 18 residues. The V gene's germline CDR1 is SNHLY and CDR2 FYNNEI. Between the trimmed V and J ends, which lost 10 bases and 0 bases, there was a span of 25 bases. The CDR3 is CAIRGGDTEVYSNQPQHF. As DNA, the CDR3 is TGTGCCATCCGGGGGGGGGACACCGAAGTCTATAGCAATCAGCCCCAGCATTTT.

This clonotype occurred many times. The CDR3 sequence is CSVSDRGVYNEQFF. For the CDR3, the DNA is TGCAGCGTTTCCGACAGGGGGGTGTACAATGAGCAGTTCTTC. The V and J genes are TRBV29-1 and TRBJ2-1, with 9 bases matching TRBD1. The CDR3 contains 14 residues. Unmatched junction bases numbered 6, after V lost 5 bases and J lost 4 bases. Germline V CDR1 and CDR2: SQVTM, ANQGSEA.

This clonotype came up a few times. CDR3 bases: TGTGCCAGCAGCTTGTATCAGGATGAGCAGTTCTTC. Protein product: CASSLYQDEQFF. V is TRBV7-9 and J is TRBJ2-1; D gene unclear. The CDR3 loop spans 12 amino acids. Germline values: CDR1 SEHNR, CDR2 FQNEAQ (reference sequence). Between the trimmed V and J ends, which lost 3 bases and 8 bases, there was a span of 8 bases.

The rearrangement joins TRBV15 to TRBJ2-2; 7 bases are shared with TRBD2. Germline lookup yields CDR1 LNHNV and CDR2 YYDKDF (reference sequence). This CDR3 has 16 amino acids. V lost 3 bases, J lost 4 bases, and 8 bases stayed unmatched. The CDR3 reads CATSREPSGITGELFF. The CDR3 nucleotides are TGTGCCACCAGCAGGGAGCCTAGCGGAATCACCGGGGAGCTGTTTTTT.

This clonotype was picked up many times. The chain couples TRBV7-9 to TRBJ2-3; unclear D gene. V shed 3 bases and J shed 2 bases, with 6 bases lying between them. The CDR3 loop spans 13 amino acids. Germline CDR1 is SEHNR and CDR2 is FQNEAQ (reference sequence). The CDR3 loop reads CASSLGPTDTQYF. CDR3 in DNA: TGTGCCAGCAGCTTGGGCCCCACAGATACGCAGTATTTT.

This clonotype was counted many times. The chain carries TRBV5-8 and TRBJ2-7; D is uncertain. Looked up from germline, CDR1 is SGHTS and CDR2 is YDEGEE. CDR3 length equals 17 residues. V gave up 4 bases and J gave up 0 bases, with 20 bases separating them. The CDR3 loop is CASSLGATGRSSYEQYF. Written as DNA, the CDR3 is TGTGCCAGCAGCCTCGGTGCGACCGGGCGGAGCTCCTACGAGCAGTACTTC.

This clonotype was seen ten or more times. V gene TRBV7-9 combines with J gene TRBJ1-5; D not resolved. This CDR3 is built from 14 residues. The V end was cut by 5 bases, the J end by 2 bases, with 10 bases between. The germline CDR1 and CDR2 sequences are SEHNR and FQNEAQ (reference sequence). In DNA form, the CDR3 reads TGTGCCAGCAGCAGTGTCGTAGGCAATCAGCCCCAGCATTTT. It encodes CASSSVVGNQPQHF.

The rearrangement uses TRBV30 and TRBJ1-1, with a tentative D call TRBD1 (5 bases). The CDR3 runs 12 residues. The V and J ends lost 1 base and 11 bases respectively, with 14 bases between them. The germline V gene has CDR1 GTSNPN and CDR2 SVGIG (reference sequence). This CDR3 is CAWSASGPTAFF. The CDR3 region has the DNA TGTGCCTGGAGTGCCTCAGGGCCGACGGCTTTCTTT.

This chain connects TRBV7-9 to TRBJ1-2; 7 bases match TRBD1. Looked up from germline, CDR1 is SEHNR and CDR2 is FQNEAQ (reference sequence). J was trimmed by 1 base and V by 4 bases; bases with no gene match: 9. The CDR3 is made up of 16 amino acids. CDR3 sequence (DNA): TGTGCCAGCAGCTCGCTGGGACAGCAAATTAACTATGGCTACACCTTC. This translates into CASSSLGQQINYGYTF.

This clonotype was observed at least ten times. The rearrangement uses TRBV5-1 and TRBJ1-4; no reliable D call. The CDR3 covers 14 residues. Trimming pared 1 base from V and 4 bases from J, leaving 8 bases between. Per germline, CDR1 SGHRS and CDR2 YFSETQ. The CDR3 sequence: CASSLIPDNEKLFF. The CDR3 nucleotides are TGCGCCAGCAGCTTGATACCTGATAATGAAAAACTGTTTTTT.

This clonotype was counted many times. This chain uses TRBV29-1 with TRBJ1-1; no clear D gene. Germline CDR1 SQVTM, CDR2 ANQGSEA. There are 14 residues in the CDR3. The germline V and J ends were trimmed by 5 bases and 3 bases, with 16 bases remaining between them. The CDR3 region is CSVSFRAAHTEAFF. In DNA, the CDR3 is TGCAGCGTTAGTTTCCGGGCAGCGCACACTGAAGCTTTCTTT.

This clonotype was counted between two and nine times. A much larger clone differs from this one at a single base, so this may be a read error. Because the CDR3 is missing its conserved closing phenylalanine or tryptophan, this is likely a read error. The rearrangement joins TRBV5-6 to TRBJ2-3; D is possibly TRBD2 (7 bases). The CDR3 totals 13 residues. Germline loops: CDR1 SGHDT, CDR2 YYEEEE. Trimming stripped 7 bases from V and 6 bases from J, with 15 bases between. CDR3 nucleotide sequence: TGTGCCAGCGGGGGGGGGCCTCACGATACGCAGTATTTG. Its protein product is CASGGGPHDTQYL.

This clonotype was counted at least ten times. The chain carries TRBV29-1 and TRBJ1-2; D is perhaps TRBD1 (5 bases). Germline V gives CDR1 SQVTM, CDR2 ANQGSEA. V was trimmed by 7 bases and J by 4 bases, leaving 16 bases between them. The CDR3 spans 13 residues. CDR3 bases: TGCAGCGCCGGTCAGGGCCCATCCTATGGCTACACCTTC. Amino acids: CSAGQGPSYGYTF. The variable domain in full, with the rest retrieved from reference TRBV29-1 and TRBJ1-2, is SAVISQKPSRDICQRGTSLTIQCQVDSQVTMMFWYRQQPGQSLTLIATANQGSEATYESGFVIDKFPISRPNLTFSTLTVSNMSPEDSSIYLCSAGQGPSYGYTFGSGTRLTVV.

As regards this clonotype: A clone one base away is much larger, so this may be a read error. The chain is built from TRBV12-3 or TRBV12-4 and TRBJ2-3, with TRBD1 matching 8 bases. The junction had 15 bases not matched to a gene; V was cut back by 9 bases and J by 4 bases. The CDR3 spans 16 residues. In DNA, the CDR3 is TGTGCCAGAAGCCCCAACAGGGGGGTCCCCGCAGATACGCAGTATTTT. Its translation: CARSPNRGVPADTQYF.

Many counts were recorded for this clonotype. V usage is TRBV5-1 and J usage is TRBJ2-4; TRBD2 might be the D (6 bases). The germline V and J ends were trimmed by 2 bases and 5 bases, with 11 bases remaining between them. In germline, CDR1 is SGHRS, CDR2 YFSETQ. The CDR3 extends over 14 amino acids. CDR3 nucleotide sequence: TGCGCCAGCAGCTTCACACCGGGAGAAAACATTCAGTACTTC. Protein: CASSFTPGENIQYF.

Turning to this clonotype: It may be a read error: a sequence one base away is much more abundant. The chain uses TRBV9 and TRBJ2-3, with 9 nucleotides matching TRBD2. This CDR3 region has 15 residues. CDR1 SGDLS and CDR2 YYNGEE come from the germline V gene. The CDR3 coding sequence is TGTGTCAGCAGCCCCGGGACTAGCCATAGAGATACGCAGTATTTT. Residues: CVSSPGTSHRDTQYF.

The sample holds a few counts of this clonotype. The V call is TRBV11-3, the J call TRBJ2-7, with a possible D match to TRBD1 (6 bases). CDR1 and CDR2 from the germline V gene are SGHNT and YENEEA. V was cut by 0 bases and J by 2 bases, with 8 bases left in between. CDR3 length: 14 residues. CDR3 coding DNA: TGTGCCAGCAGCTTAGACAGGGGAACCTACGAGCAGTACTTC. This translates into CASSLDRGTYEQYF.

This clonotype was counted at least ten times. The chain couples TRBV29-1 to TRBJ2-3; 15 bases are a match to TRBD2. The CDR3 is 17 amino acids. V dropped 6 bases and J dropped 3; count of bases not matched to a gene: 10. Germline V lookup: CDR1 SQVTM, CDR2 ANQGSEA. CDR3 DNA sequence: TGCAGCGTAGACGGACTAGCGGGGGGGCCGAGGACAGATACGCAGTATTTT. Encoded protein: CSVDGLAGGPRTDTQYF.

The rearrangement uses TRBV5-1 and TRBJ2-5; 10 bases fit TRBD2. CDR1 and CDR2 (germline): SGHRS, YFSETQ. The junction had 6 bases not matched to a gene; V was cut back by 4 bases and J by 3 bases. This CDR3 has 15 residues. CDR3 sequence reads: CASSDRTSGKETQYF. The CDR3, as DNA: TGCGCCAGCAGCGATAGGACTAGCGGTAAAGAGACCCAGTACTTC.

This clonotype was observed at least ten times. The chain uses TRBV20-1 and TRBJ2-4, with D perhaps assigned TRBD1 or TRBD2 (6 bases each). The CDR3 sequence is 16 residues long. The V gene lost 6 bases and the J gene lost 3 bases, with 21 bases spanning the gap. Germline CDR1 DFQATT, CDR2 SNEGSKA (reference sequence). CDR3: CSAPHARGVVKNIQYF. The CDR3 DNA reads TGCAGTGCGCCCCACGCGAGGGGGGTTGTCAAAAACATTCAGTACTTC.

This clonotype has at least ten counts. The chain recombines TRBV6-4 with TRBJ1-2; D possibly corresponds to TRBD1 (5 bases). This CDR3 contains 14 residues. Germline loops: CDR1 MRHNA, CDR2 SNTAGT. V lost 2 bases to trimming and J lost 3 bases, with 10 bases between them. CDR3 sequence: CASSDGAGYYGYTF. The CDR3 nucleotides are TGTGCCAGCAGTGACGGGGCCGGATACTATGGCTACACCTTC.

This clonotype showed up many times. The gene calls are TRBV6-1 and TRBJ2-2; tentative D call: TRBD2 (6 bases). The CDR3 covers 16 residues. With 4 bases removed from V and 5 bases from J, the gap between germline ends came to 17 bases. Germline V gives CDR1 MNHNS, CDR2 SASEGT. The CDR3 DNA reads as TGTGCCAGCAGTGGGCGCCCCGGGAGAATGACCGGGGAGCTGTTTTTT. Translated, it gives CASSGRPGRMTGELFF.

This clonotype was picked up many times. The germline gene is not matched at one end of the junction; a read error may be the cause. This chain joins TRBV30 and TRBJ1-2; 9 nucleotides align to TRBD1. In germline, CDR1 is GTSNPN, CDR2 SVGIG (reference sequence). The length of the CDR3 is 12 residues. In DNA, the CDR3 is TGTGCCTGGGACCAGGACAGGGGCCGGGTATCCTTC. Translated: CAWDQDRGRVSF.

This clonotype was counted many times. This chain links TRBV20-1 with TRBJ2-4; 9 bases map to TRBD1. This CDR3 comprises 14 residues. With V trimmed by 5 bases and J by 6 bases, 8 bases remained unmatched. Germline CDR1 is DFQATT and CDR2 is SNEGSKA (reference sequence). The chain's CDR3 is CSASDRGSGNIQYF. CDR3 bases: TGCAGTGCTTCGGACAGGGGATCGGGAAACATTCAGTACTTC.